These 21 T cell receptor beta chains were sequenced from one sample in a study of cytomegalovirus exposure and HLA in healthy donors. The PCR used 60 Vbeta and 13 Jbeta primers. Assay: immunoSEQ multiplex PCR; the TCRdb copy retains only in-frame clones and omits some. The profile shows about 120,000 clones, 17% of them singletons. The sequenced material came from PBMCs. These receptors were taken from a female donor in good health and CMV-seropositive.

The chain carries TRBV19 and TRBJ2-2; tentative D call: TRBD2 (6 bases). The ends were cut back, 1 base at V and 6 bases at J, with 9 bases in the middle. The germline gives CDR1 LNHDA, CDR2 SQIVND (reference sequence). The CDR3 length is 14 residues. The CDR3 spells CASSIGDFAGELFF. In DNA form, the CDR3 reads TGTGCCAGTAGTATAGGGGACTTCGCCGGGGAGCTGTTTTTT. Filled out from reference TRBV19 and TRBJ2-2, the complete variable domain reads DGGITQSPKYLFRKEGQNVTLSCEQNLNHDAMYWYRQDPGQGLRLIYYSQIVNDFQKGDIAEGYSVSREKKESFPLTVTSAQKNPTAFYLCASSIGDFAGELFFGEGSRLTVL.

The rearrangement links TRBV7-3 to TRBJ1-1; TRBD1 agrees at 8 bases. The CDR3 sequence is 14 residues long. The germline CDR1 and CDR2 sequences are SGHTA and FQGTGA. Unmatched junction bases numbered 7, after V lost 1 base and J lost 9 bases. CDR3 nucleotides: TGTGCCAGCAGCTTAAACAGCGGGGACAGGAAAGCTTTCTTT. Translation: CASSLNSGDRKAFF.

V is TRBV30 and J is TRBJ2-1; 8 nucleotides match TRBD2. Unmatched junction bases numbered 3, after V lost 3 bases and J lost 8 bases. Germline values: CDR1 GTSNPN, CDR2 SVGIG (reference sequence). This CDR3 contains 12 residues. The CDR3, as DNA: TGTGCCTGGAGGAACGGGAGGGATGAGCAGTTCTTC. Amino acid sequence: CAWRNGRDEQFF. Full variable domain (remainder filled in from reference TRBV30 and TRBJ2-1): SQTIHQWPATLVQPVGSPLSLECTVEGTSNPNLYWYRQAAGRGLQLLFYSVGIGQISSEVPQNLSASRPQDRQFILSSKKLLLSDSGFYLCAWRNGRDEQFFGPGTRLTVL.

The table lists this clone with a few counts. V usage is TRBV11-3 and J usage is TRBJ2-5; possibly TRBD1 for D (6 bases). Trimming stripped 5 bases from V and 0 bases from J, with 25 bases between. From germline, CDR1 is SGHNT and CDR2 YENEEA. CDR3 length: 19 residues. The CDR3 bases are TGTGCCAGCAGCCTCACCCGATGGGGCAGCGGACAGTACCAAGAGACCCAGTACTTC. Amino acids: CASSLTRWGSGQYQETQYF.

This clone was seen only a few times. The chain links TRBV6-5 to TRBJ2-2; D gene ambiguous. Germline CDR1 and CDR2: MNHEY and SVGAGI. The CDR3 has 11 residues. Trimming shortened V by 8 bases and J by 6 bases, and 7 bases separated the two germline ends. Here the CDR3 reads CASGLAGELFF. CDR3 coding DNA: TGTGCCAGCGGCCTGGCCGGGGAGCTGTTTTTT.

This chain joins TRBV10-3 and TRBJ2-7; 8 bases match TRBD2. The trim removed 8 bases at V and 6 bases at J, leaving 12 bases unmatched. Germline lookup yields CDR1 ENHRY and CDR2 SYGVKD. This CDR3 comprises 14 residues. The CDR3 sequence: CAIGKRGNRLEQYF. In DNA, the CDR3 is TGTGCCATCGGAAAGCGGGGGAATAGGCTCGAGCAGTACTTC.

This clone was seen a handful of times. V and J are TRBV30 and TRBJ2-7, with 8 bases fitting TRBD1. The CDR3 totals 13 residues. The ends lost 1 base at V and 3 bases at J; junction bases unmatched: 2. Per the germline V gene, CDR1 is GTSNPN and CDR2 is SVGIG (reference sequence). CDR3 sequence reads: CAWSDRGIYEQYF. The CDR3 bases are TGTGCCTGGAGTGACAGGGGGATCTACGAGCAGTACTTC.

This clone was counted a few times. This chain joins TRBV28 and TRBJ1-1; D ambiguous. Trimming shortened V by 2 bases and J by 1 base, and 11 bases separated the two germline ends. The CDR3 runs 15 residues. Germline loops: CDR1 MDHEN, CDR2 SYDVKM. In DNA, the CDR3 is TGTGCCAGCAGTTTAATTGCGGGAGGGAACACTGAAGCTTTCTTT. This sequence encodes CASSLIAGGNTEAFF.

The J gene is TRBJ1-1, the V gene TRBV15; the D is unclear. Germline V gene lookup returns CDR1 LNHNV and CDR2 YYDKDF (reference sequence). Trimming left V 3 bases short and J 0 bases short, with 8 bases between. There are 14 residues in the CDR3. In DNA, the CDR3 is TGTGCCACCAGCAGGCAGTTGATGAACACTGAAGCTTTCTTT. Its protein is CATSRQLMNTEAFF.

This clone appeared a few times. The junction differs from germline at one of its ends, possibly a read error. Other nucleotide sequences from this sample produce the same CDR3. The rearrangement links TRBV19 to TRBJ2-1; 9 bases fit TRBD2. The CDR3 runs to 16 residues. Germline loops: CDR1 LNHDA, CDR2 SQIVND (reference sequence). The CDR3 loop reads CASSIPAGGPYNEQFF. The DNA of the CDR3 is TGTGCCAGTAGTATCCCGGCGGGGGGGCCCTACAATGAACAGTTCTTC.

The gene calls are TRBV28 and TRBJ1-5, with no clear D. Germline V gene lookup returns CDR1 MDHEN and CDR2 SYDVKM. The V end lost 2 bases, the J end lost 3 bases, and 14 bases lay between the germline ends. The CDR3 is made up of 16 amino acids. The CDR3 loop is CASSLDDTVPNQPQHF. CDR3 coding DNA: TGTGCCAGCAGTTTAGATGATACAGTACCCAATCAGCCCCAGCATTTT.

In its sample, this clone was seen a few times. This chain links TRBV10-3 with TRBJ2-7; D uncertain. The germline V gene has CDR1 ENHRY and CDR2 SYGVKD. Trimming cost V 6 bases and J 3 bases, with 6 bases left between them. The length of the CDR3 is 11 residues. CDR3 coding DNA: TGTGCCATCAGGGGCGTCTACGAGCAGTACTTC. Translated: CAIRGVYEQYF.

Comments on this clone: Other nucleotide sequences in the sample specify the same CDR3. The chain uses TRBV9 and TRBJ1-1; D remains ambiguous. Germline CDR1 and CDR2: SGDLS and YYNGEE. The CDR3 extends over 12 amino acids. V was cut by 0 bases and J by 5 bases, with 5 bases left in between. CDR3 loop: CASSVGGTEAFF. Written as DNA, the CDR3 is TGTGCCAGCAGCGTAGGAGGGACTGAAGCTTTCTTT.

This clone was counted only a few times. V usage is TRBV4-1 and J usage is TRBJ1-5, with D possibly matching TRBD1 (5 bases). From germline, CDR1 is MGHRA and CDR2 YSYEKL. V was shortened by 1 base and J by 0 bases, with 10 bases between the two germline ends. The CDR3 sequence is 16 residues long. DNA of the CDR3: TGCGCCAGCAGCCAAGGCGGGGGGAGTAGCAATCAGCCCCAGCATTTT. It encodes CASSQGGGSSNQPQHF.

The chain combines TRBV28 with TRBJ1-1, with 7 bases that match TRBD1. The V gene end was trimmed by 6 bases and the J gene end by 4 bases; junction bases not matched to a gene: 8. Germline V CDR1 and CDR2: MDHEN, SYDVKM. CDR3 length: 14 amino acids. This CDR3 is CASRERQGSTEAFF. The CDR3 DNA reads TGTGCCAGCAGGGAGAGACAGGGTTCCACTGAAGCTTTCTTT. The full variable domain, its missing parts supplied by reference TRBV28 and TRBJ1-1, is DVKVTQSSRYLVKRTGEKVFLECVQDMDHENMFWYRQDPGLGLRLIYFSYDVKMKEKGDIPEGYSVSREKKERFSLILESASTNQTSMYLCASRERQGSTEAFFGQGTRLTVV.

The chain links TRBV7-2 to TRBJ1-5; unclear D gene. Germline CDR1 is SGHTA and CDR2 is FQGNSA. The CDR3 is 14 amino acids. V was pared by 5 bases and J by 4 bases, with 12 bases between. The CDR3: CASSADGKNQPQHF. In DNA form, the CDR3 reads TGTGCCAGCAGCGCTGACGGGAAGAATCAGCCCCAGCATTTT.

This clone was seen a handful of times. This chain links TRBV4-3 with TRBJ1-1; D gene ambiguous. The germline V gene encodes CDR1 LGHNA and CDR2 YSLEER. V lost 4 bases and J 0 bases, leaving 12 bases between the germline ends. There are 15 residues in the CDR3. The CDR3 sequence is CASSRERVVNTEAFF. DNA of the CDR3: TGCGCCAGCAGCCGCGAACGCGTAGTGAACACTGAAGCTTTCTTT.

In this sample, this clone turned up a few times. The chain employs TRBV5-6 and TRBJ2-5; 13 nucleotides align to TRBD2. This CDR3 has 16 amino acids. The germline V gene encodes CDR1 SGHDT and CDR2 YYEEEE. The J segment lost 4 bases and the V segment lost 4 bases, leaving 7 bases of the junction unmatched. In DNA, the CDR3 is TGTGCCAGCAGCCAGACTAGCGGGAGGCTCCTAGAGACCCAGTACTTC. Protein product: CASSQTSGRLLETQYF.

This clone has just a few counts. The chain carries TRBV29-1 and TRBJ2-7, with a tentative D call TRBD1 (5 bases). V lost 1 base and J 0 bases, leaving 19 bases between the germline ends. Germline CDR1 SQVTM, CDR2 ANQGSEA. The CDR3 length is 17 residues. The CDR3 DNA follows: TGCAGCGTTGAAGGGGGCAGAAAGGGAAGTTCCTCCTACGAGCAGTACTTC. It codes for CSVEGGRKGSSSYEQYF.

There are a few counts of this clone. At one of its ends the junction is not consistent with the germline gene, which may arise from a read error. The J gene is TRBJ2-7, the V gene TRBV7-2, with 8 bases matching TRBD1. The CDR3 is made up of 16 amino acids. Germline values: CDR1 SGHTA, CDR2 FQGNSA. CDR3 region: CASSASSPGGQVLTHF. CDR3 bases: TGTGCCAGCAGCGCATCATCTCCTGGGGGACAGGTCTTGACGCACTTC.

This chain links TRBV11-1 with TRBJ1-5; TRBD1 agrees at 7 bases. The germline V gene encodes CDR1 SGHAT and CDR2 FQDESV (reference sequence). The CDR3 runs 13 residues. The V segment lost 2 bases and the J segment 5 bases; nucleotides outside the gene matches: 0. The CDR3 spells CASSLQGDQPQHF. CDR3 in DNA: TGTGCCAGCAGCTTACAGGGGGATCAGCCCCAGCATTTT.